This T cell receptor (beta chain) was retrieved from a study of T cells in localized non-small cell lung cancer. Assay used: immunoSEQ multiplex PCR; TCRdb lists only in-frame clones, some missing. Among tens of thousands of clones listed, 75% to 90% were seen once. This CDR3 spans 18 amino acids. V gave up 4 bases and J gave up 9 bases, with 26 bases separating them. Germline-derived CDR1 and CDR2 are SGDLS and YYNGEE. The TCR comes from a woman aged 35-75 years with stage I lung adenocarcinoma. The J gene is TRBJ1-6, the V gene TRBV9; D perhaps matches TRBD1 (6 bases). Source: peripheral blood, taken before any cancer treatment. The CDR3 sequence: CASSQVGGRAGETSPLHF. The DNA of the CDR3 is TGTGCCAGCAGCCAAGTAGGAGGCAGGGCAGGGGAGACTTCACCCCTCCACTTT.